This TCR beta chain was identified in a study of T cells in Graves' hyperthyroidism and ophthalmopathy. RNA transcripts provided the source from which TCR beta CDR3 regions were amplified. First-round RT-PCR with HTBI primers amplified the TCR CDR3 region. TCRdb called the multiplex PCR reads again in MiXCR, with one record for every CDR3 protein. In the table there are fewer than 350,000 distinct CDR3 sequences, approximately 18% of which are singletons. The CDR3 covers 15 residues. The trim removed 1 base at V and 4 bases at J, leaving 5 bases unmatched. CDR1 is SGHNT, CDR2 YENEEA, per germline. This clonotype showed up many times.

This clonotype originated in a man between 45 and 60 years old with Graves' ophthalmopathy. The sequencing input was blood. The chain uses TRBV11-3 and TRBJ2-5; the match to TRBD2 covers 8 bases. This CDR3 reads CASSLGLAGTETQYF. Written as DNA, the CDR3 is TGTGCCAGCAGCTTAGGGTTAGCGGGAACAGAGACCCAGTACTTC.